The 30 T cell receptor beta chains below were found in one sample sequenced in a study of control samples from healthy donors and cancer patients. Assay used: immunoSEQ multiplex PCR; TCRdb lists only in-frame clones, some missing. This repertoire shows 90,000 to 150,000 clones, roughly nine tenths found once; its top ten account for approximately 7.8%. Material: blood. The receptors shown here come from a woman aged 18-29 years in good health.

The chain couples TRBV5-1 to TRBJ2-5, with unresolved D. The CDR3 loop spans 16 amino acids. Deletions cut 0 bases from V and 6 bases from J, with 18 bases between. The V gene's germline CDR1 is SGHRS and CDR2 YFSETQ. CDR3 protein: CASSLGVGRPIQTQYF. CDR3 nucleotides: TGCGCCAGCAGCTTGGGCGTTGGCAGGCCGATTCAGACCCAGTACTTC.

The chain combines TRBV28 with TRBJ1-6, with TRBD1 as a possible D gene (5 bases). Trimming shortened V by 4 bases and J by 14 bases, and 33 bases separated the two germline ends. In germline, CDR1 is MDHEN, CDR2 SYDVKM. The CDR3 totals 19 residues. The CDR3 loop reads CASSSTRNIFGAIFTALHF. Here the CDR3 DNA reads TGTGCCAGCAGTTCCACGCGTAACATCTTCGGGGCTATCTTCACGGCCCTCCACTTT.

This chain connects TRBV2 to TRBJ2-1; D is undetermined. Trimming took off 3 bases at V and 4 bases at J, with 10 bases between the two ends. CDR3 length: 14 amino acids. Germline V gives CDR1 SNHLY, CDR2 FYNNEI. CDR3 region: CASSDENWYNEQFF. The CDR3 DNA is TGTGCCAGCAGTGATGAGAATTGGTACAATGAGCAGTTCTTC.

J is TRBJ2-1 and V is TRBV11-2, with D unresolved. CDR3 size: 15 residues. V was shortened by 0 bases and J by 1 base, with 7 bases between the two germline ends. CDR1 and CDR2 (germline): SGHAT, FQNNGV. The CDR3 sequence is CASSLDRKSYNEQFF. The CDR3 DNA is TGTGCCAGCAGCTTAGATCGGAAGTCCTACAATGAGCAGTTCTTC.

The chain uses TRBV3-1 (or the pseudogene TRBV3-2) and TRBJ2-3; 9 bases map to TRBD2. Germline CDR1 and CDR2: LGHDT and YNNKEL (reference sequence). The CDR3 has 20 residues. J was trimmed by 2 bases and V by 0 bases; bases with no gene match: 15. CDR3 amino acids: CASSQDFGPPSGTNTDTQYF. Written as DNA, the CDR3 is TGTGCCAGCAGCCAAGATTTCGGCCCGCCTAGCGGGACCAACACAGATACGCAGTATTTT.

This clone was found a few times. The rearrangement uses TRBV5-1 and TRBJ2-7; the D call may be TRBD1 or TRBD2 (5 bases each). Per germline, CDR1 SGHRS and CDR2 YFSETQ. This CDR3 has 13 amino acids. The ends were cut back, 1 base at V and 7 bases at J, with 12 bases in the middle. As DNA, the CDR3 is TGCGCCAGCAGCTTGCTGGGCGAGGGGGAGCAGTACTTC. Translated: CASSLLGEGEQYF.

The chain links TRBV6-6 to TRBJ2-2; 9 bases map to TRBD2. The ends lost 7 bases at V and 6 bases at J; junction bases unmatched: 12. Germline-derived CDR1 and CDR2 are MNHNY and SVGAGI (reference sequence). CDR3 size: 16 residues. The CDR3 spells CASNLSGRSGAGELFF. The CDR3 DNA sequence: TGTGCCAGCAACCTAAGCGGGAGGAGCGGGGCCGGGGAGCTGTTTTTT.

The V and J genes are TRBV7-3 and TRBJ1-6; no clear D. V shed 1 base and J shed 8 bases, with 9 bases lying between them. Per the germline V gene, CDR1 is SGHTA and CDR2 is FQGTGA. The CDR3 spans 14 residues. The CDR3 is CASSLMGSDSPLHF. The CDR3 nucleotides read TGTGCCAGCAGCTTAATGGGGTCGGATTCACCCCTCCACTTT.

The chain combines TRBV6-5 with TRBJ2-3; 8 bases map to TRBD1. Germline V gene data show CDR1 as MNHEY and CDR2 as SVGAGI. The CDR3 loop spans 12 amino acids. With V trimmed by 6 bases and J by 6 bases, 2 bases remained unmatched. The CDR3 is CASRRQGDTQYF. The CDR3 DNA sequence: TGTGCCAGCAGAAGACAGGGGGATACGCAGTATTTT.

The gene calls are TRBV6-5 and TRBJ2-5; D tentatively reads TRBD1 or TRBD2 (5 bases each). Germline V CDR1 and CDR2: MNHEY, SVGAGI. This CDR3 has 12 amino acids. Trimming cost V 6 bases and J 4 bases, with 9 bases left between them. CDR3 nucleotides: TGTGCCAGCAGCCCGAGGGGAGAGACCCAGTACTTC. Translation gives CASSPRGETQYF.

This chain uses TRBV4-3 with TRBJ2-7; the match to TRBD2 covers 9 bases. Germline CDR1 is LGHNA and CDR2 is YSLEER. The CDR3 is made up of 15 amino acids. Trimming took 0 bases from V and 2 from J; bases not matched to a gene: 2. CDR3 DNA sequence: TGCGCCAGCAGCCAAGAAGCTAGCGGGACCTACGAGCAGTACTTC. Its protein is CASSQEASGTYEQYF.

Only one count was recorded for this clone. The chain combines TRBV29-1 with TRBJ2-1; D remains unclear. CDR3 length equals 11 residues. In germline, CDR1 is SQVTM, CDR2 ANQGSEA. The V and J ends lost 3 bases and 8 bases respectively, with 8 bases between them. The CDR3 nucleotides read TGCAGCGTTGACCCGGGCCATGAGCAGTTCTTC. This codes for CSVDPGHEQFF.

V usage is TRBV6-5 and J usage is TRBJ2-3, with a possible D match to TRBD1 (5 bases). Trimming cost V 4 bases and J 6 bases, with 5 bases left between them. The CDR3 contains 11 residues. The germline V gene has CDR1 MNHEY and CDR2 SVGAGI. The CDR3 sequence: CASSSGDTQYF. The CDR3 DNA reads TGTGCCAGCAGTTCAGGGGATACGCAGTATTTT.

This clone came up once. V usage is TRBV30 and J usage is TRBJ1-4; D call uncertain. Germline assignment: CDR1 GTSNPN and CDR2 SVGIG (reference sequence). V gave up 0 bases and J gave up 6 bases, with 5 bases separating them. CDR3 size: 12 residues. Written as DNA, the CDR3 is TGTGCCTGGAGTGTACCGGATGAAAAACTGTTTTTT. Translating gives CAWSVPDEKLFF.

This chain uses TRBV11-1 with TRBJ2-5; TRBD2 aligns across 7 bases. The CDR3 spans 14 residues. The germline V gene encodes CDR1 SGHAT and CDR2 FQDESV (reference sequence). J lost 6 bases, V lost 0 bases, and 4 bases had no gene match. This CDR3 is CASSLAGGVKTQYF. CDR3 DNA: TGTGCCAGCAGCTTAGCGGGGGGGGTAAAGACCCAGTACTTC. The full variable domain, completed using reference TRBV11-1 and TRBJ2-5, is EAEVAQSPRYKITEKSQAVAFWCDPISGHATLYWYRQILGQGPELLVQFQDESVVDDSQLPKDRFSAERLKGVDSTLKIQPAELGDSAMYLCASSLAGGVKTQYFGPGTRLLVL.

V and J are TRBV28 and TRBJ1-4; the D gene is possibly TRBD1 (5 bases). The germline V gene encodes CDR1 MDHEN and CDR2 SYDVKM. The CDR3 is made up of 16 amino acids. V lost 5 bases to trimming and J lost 8 bases, with 21 bases between them. The CDR3 DNA reads TGTGCCAGCAGTGGGAACACCCGGATAGGGGACGAAAAACTGTTTTTT. This encodes CASSGNTRIGDEKLFF.

The chain uses TRBV28 and TRBJ1-1; 9 bases match TRBD1. The V gene end was trimmed by 5 bases and the J gene end by 5 bases; junction bases not matched to a gene: 12. The CDR3 sequence is 16 residues long. Germline CDR1 is MDHEN and CDR2 is SYDVKM. The CDR3 coding sequence is TGTGCCAGCAGTAACCAACAGGGGGCTATTCGTACTGAAGCTTTCTTT. It codes for CASSNQQGAIRTEAFF.

The V call is TRBV9, the J call TRBJ2-3, with D unresolved. Germline V gives CDR1 SGDLS, CDR2 YYNGEE. Trimming shortened V by 0 bases and J by 3 bases, and 5 bases separated the two germline ends. CDR3 length: 13 residues. This CDR3 reads CASSVELTDTQYF. Written as DNA, the CDR3 is TGTGCCAGCAGCGTAGAATTGACAGATACGCAGTATTTT.

The rearrangement joins TRBV10-3 to TRBJ1-2; a weak D match, TRBD1 (5 bases). This CDR3 comprises 14 residues. The V gene lost 2 bases and the J gene lost 4 bases, with 11 bases spanning the gap. CDR1 is ENHRY, CDR2 SYGVKD, per germline. This CDR3 reads CAISEGGRGYGYTF. The CDR3, as DNA: TGTGCCATCAGTGAGGGGGGACGCGGCTATGGCTACACCTTC.

V usage is TRBV5-8 and J usage is TRBJ1-2, with D possibly matching TRBD1 (5 bases). Germline assignment: CDR1 SGHTS and CDR2 YDEGEE. The CDR3 spans 14 residues. Trimming removed 6 bases at V and 1 base at J, with 13 bases between. The CDR3 DNA reads TGTGCCAGCACCATTTTACAGGTTAACTATGGCTACACCTTC. It encodes CASTILQVNYGYTF.

V usage is TRBV5-1 and J usage is TRBJ2-1; no reliable D call. This CDR3 is 18 amino acids long. Per the germline V gene, CDR1 is SGHRS and CDR2 is YFSETQ. V shed 0 bases and J shed 0 bases, with 16 bases lying between them. CDR3 sequence reads: CASSLGFSGYSSYNEQFF. In DNA, the CDR3 is TGCGCCAGCAGCTTGGGGTTTAGTGGTTATAGCTCCTACAATGAGCAGTTCTTC.

This clone showed up just once. The chain recombines TRBV18 with TRBJ2-1; TRBD2 matches 9 bases. The germline V gene encodes CDR1 KGHSH and CDR2 LQKENI. The CDR3 spans 15 residues. Trimming removed 3 bases from V and 5 bases from J; junction bases left unmatched: 5. Written as DNA, the CDR3 is TGTGCCAGCTCACCCGGCGGGAGGGCCAACAATGAGCAGTTCTTC. Its protein is CASSPGGRANNEQFF.

This rearrangement joins TRBV7-9 to TRBJ1-1, with a weak D call TRBD1 (5 bases). CDR1 is SEHNR, CDR2 FQNEAQ, per germline (reference sequence). CDR3 size: 18 residues. V was clipped by 1 base and J by 1 base, with 19 bases between them. CDR3 sequence (DNA): TGTGCCAGCAGCTTAGGAGCAGGAACAGGACCTAGGAACACTGAAGCTTTCTTT. Amino acids: CASSLGAGTGPRNTEAFF.

The chain links TRBV29-1 to TRBJ1-1, with 7 bases lining up with TRBD1. After removal of 4 bases from V and 4 bases from J, the junction contained 3 bases not matched to a gene. Germline values: CDR1 SQVTM, CDR2 ANQGSEA. CDR3 length: 12 amino acids. CDR3 in amino acids: CSVVSGGTEAFF. The CDR3 nucleotides read TGCAGCGTTGTATCAGGGGGCACTGAAGCTTTCTTT.

This chain uses TRBV27 with TRBJ1-6, with TRBD1 as a possible D gene (5 bases). Looked up from germline, CDR1 is MNHEY and CDR2 is SMNVEV (reference sequence). The CDR3 spans 17 residues. V dropped 8 bases and J dropped 2 bases, with 19 bases sitting between them. CDR3 protein: CASLPRGASTYNSPLHF. CDR3 in DNA: TGTGCCAGCCTCCCGCGAGGGGCGAGTACCTATAATTCACCCCTCCACTTT.

The sample holds a few counts of this clone. The J gene is TRBJ2-7, the V gene TRBV10-1, with TRBD2 matching over 7 bases. Trimming removed 4 bases from V and 2 bases from J; junction bases left unmatched: 5. This CDR3 comprises 14 residues. Germline V CDR1 and CDR2: WNHNN, SYGVQD (reference sequence). Here the CDR3 reads CASSAAGPPYEQYF. CDR3 bases: TGCGCCAGCAGTGCAGCGGGACCGCCCTACGAGCAGTACTTC.

The J gene is TRBJ1-1, the V gene TRBV28; D call uncertain. Between the trimmed V and J ends, which lost 2 bases and 3 bases, there was a span of 10 bases. Germline V gene sequence: CDR1 MDHEN, CDR2 SYDVKM. The CDR3 consists of 14 residues. The CDR3 DNA reads TGTGCCAGCAGTTTACATTGGAAGGACACTGAAGCTTTCTTT. It encodes CASSLHWKDTEAFF.

The V gene is TRBV15, the J gene TRBJ2-1, with D hard to call. Germline loops: CDR1 LNHNV, CDR2 YYDKDF (reference sequence). Trimming left V 0 bases short and J 4 bases short, with 7 bases between. The CDR3 totals 14 residues. CDR3: CATSRDRWYNEQFF. CDR3 coding DNA: TGTGCCACCAGCAGAGATCGGTGGTACAATGAGCAGTTCTTC.

The chain recombines TRBV19 with TRBJ2-3, with unresolved D. The CDR3 covers 14 residues. CDR1 LNHDA and CDR2 SQIVND come from the germline V gene (reference sequence). V was shortened by 4 bases and J by 3 bases, with 11 bases between the two germline ends. The CDR3 here is CASSTTPRTDTQYF. The CDR3 DNA sequence: TGTGCCAGTAGTACCACTCCGAGGACAGATACGCAGTATTTT.

The chain uses TRBV7-9 and TRBJ1-2; TRBD1 might be the D (5 bases). V was shortened by 5 bases and J by 10 bases, with 11 bases between the two germline ends. Germline CDR1 and CDR2: SEHNR and FQNEAQ (reference sequence). CDR3 length: 11 residues. The CDR3 coding sequence is TGTGCCAGCAGCCGCCAGGGACCCTACACCTTC. Translation gives CASSRQGPYTF. The full variable domain, its missing parts supplied by reference TRBV7-9 and TRBJ1-2, is DTGVSQNPRHKITKRGQNVTFRCDPISEHNRLYWYRQTLGQGPEFLTYFQNEAQLEKSRLLSDRFSAERPKGSFSTLEIQRTEQGDSAMYLCASSRQGPYTFGSGTRLTVV.